This T cell receptor beta chain was observed in a study of T cells in Graves' hyperthyroidism and ophthalmopathy. Study overall: Peripheral blood sampling occurred at initial diagnosis, before any treatment.

Germline CDR1 is SQVTM and CDR2 is ANQGSEA. The CDR3 extends over 16 amino acids. V dropped 1 base and J dropped 0 bases, with 13 bases sitting between them. Of note for this clonotype: Its antigen is not identified.

Findings and caveats of the study: From stable hyperthyroidism, ophthalmopathy was set apart by a 13 V-J model.

Patients with uncontrolled infections, other autoimmune diseases, pregnancy or lactation were excluded. The CDR3 regions of TCR beta were amplified from RNA transcripts. RT-PCR in the first round (using the HTBI primer set) targeted the TCR CDR3. TCRdb itself ran the multiplex PCR reads through MiXCR, one entry per CDR3 protein. The sample shows roughly 290,000 distinct CDR3 sequences, about an eighth of them seen only once. This TCR was sampled from a woman under 40 with Graves' hyperthyroidism that later progressed to Graves' ophthalmopathy. Sequenced: blood. The chain carries TRBV29-1 and TRBJ2-1, with D possibly being TRBD1 (5 bases). CDR3 DNA: TGCAGCGTTGAAGGTGTGGGGCCCTACTCCTACAATGAGCAGTTCTTC. This sequence encodes CSVEGVGPYSYNEQFF.